Listed here are 4 T cell receptor beta chains from one sample, sequenced in a study of blood T cell repertoires in COVID-19. The method was immunoSEQ multiplex PCR; TCRdb's version includes in-frame clones alone and lacks a portion of them. Of roughly 480,000 clones in the sample, about 91% are singletons; the top ten hold 0.9%. Material: peripheral blood. Every receptor here comes from a man in his late teens or twenties with COVID-19, enrolled during active disease.

This clone was detected only a few times. The J gene is TRBJ2-3, the V gene TRBV11-2; D perhaps matches TRBD2 (7 bases). CDR1 is SGHAT, CDR2 FQNNGV, per germline. The V and J ends lost 1 base and 4 bases respectively, with 12 bases between them. CDR3 length: 15 amino acids. The CDR3 coding sequence is TGTGCCAGCAGCTTAGTCGGGGGGCAGGCAGATACGCAGTATTTT. Translated, it gives CASSLVGGQADTQYF.

The chain uses TRBV30 and TRBJ2-1; D is uncertain. The germline V and J ends were trimmed by 5 bases and 1 base, with 9 bases remaining between them. Germline CDR1 GTSNPN, CDR2 SVGIG (reference sequence). The CDR3 contains 13 residues. The CDR3 coding sequence is TGTGCCTGGGCAACAATGTCCTACAATGAGCAGTTCTTC. Translation gives CAWATMSYNEQFF.

J is TRBJ1-1 and V is TRBV18; 8 bases agree with TRBD1. Unmatched junction bases numbered 2, after V lost 3 bases and J lost 8 bases. Germline CDR1 and CDR2: KGHSH and LQKENI. The CDR3 is 12 residues long. The CDR3 coding sequence is TGTGCCAGCTCACCGTCAGGGGGCGAAGCTTTCTTT. Translating gives CASSPSGGEAFF.

This clone was counted a single time. V is TRBV7-9 and J is TRBJ1-2, with D possibly being TRBD1 (5 bases). V lost 3 bases and J 3 bases, leaving 8 bases between the germline ends. Germline V gives CDR1 SEHNR, CDR2 FQNEAQ (reference sequence). The CDR3 has 13 residues. In DNA, the CDR3 is TGTGCCAGCAGCTTCCAGGGTGACTATGGCTACACCTTC. This codes for CASSFQGDYGYTF.